Listed here are 26 T cell receptor beta chains from one sample, sequenced in a study of T cell responses to AZD1222 COVID-19 vaccine. Only in-frame clones appear in the TCRdb table, and some are missing; sequencing was by immunoSEQ multiplex PCR. The repertoire has 64,000 or so clones, 80% to 85% of them found once; the top ten carry 7.3%. The material was peripheral blood, obtained on day 0 of AZD1222 vaccination. Receptor source: an adult in good health.

This clone is deemed medium-sized. This rearrangement joins TRBV30 to TRBJ1-6; D is unclear. The CDR3 runs 15 residues. Trimming stripped 4 bases from V and 6 bases from J, with 16 bases between. CDR1 is GTSNPN and CDR2 is SVGIG in the germline V gene (reference sequence). CDR3 sequence (DNA): TGTGCCTGGACTGGTAGTTTTACTCGTAATTCACCCCTCCACTTT. Translated: CAWTGSFTRNSPLHF.

This chain connects TRBV2 to TRBJ1-1; D perhaps matches TRBD1 (5 bases). V was shortened by 3 bases and J by 8 bases, with 22 bases between the two germline ends. The germline V gene encodes CDR1 SNHLY and CDR2 FYNNEI. CDR3 length: 16 residues. In DNA form, the CDR3 reads TGTGCCAGCAGTGACGGGGGGGACGGCCGAACTTTGGAAGCTTTCTTT. This gives the protein CASSDGGDGRTLEAFF.

This chain joins TRBV7-9 and TRBJ1-1; D is uncertain. This CDR3 region has 15 residues. Germline V gene data show CDR1 as SEHNR and CDR2 as FQNEAQ (reference sequence). V was shortened by 3 bases and J by 6 bases, with 17 bases between the two germline ends. DNA of the CDR3: TGTGCCAGCAGCTTTGATCCGGCAGGCCCCTCTGAAGCTTTCTTT. Translation gives CASSFDPAGPSEAFF.

The V and J genes are TRBV7-9 and TRBJ2-3; D gene unclear. Per germline, CDR1 SEHNR and CDR2 FQNEAQ (reference sequence). This CDR3 spans 15 amino acids. Trimming stripped 3 bases from V and 3 bases from J, with 13 bases between. The CDR3 DNA reads as TGTGCCAGCAGCTTCGACACGCCTATGACAGATACGCAGTATTTT. Encoded protein: CASSFDTPMTDTQYF.

The sample holds one count of this clone. The rearrangement uses TRBV11-3 and TRBJ2-1, with D tentatively TRBD1 (6 bases). With 5 bases removed from V and 10 bases from J, the gap between germline ends came to 9 bases. There are 11 residues in the CDR3. CDR1 is SGHNT, CDR2 YENEEA, per germline. The CDR3 coding sequence is TGTGCCAGCAGCGCAGGGGACGAGCAGTTCTTC. Translating gives CASSAGDEQFF.

To note about this clone: One end of the junction does not line up with germline, which may come from a read error. V is TRBV10-2 and J is TRBJ2-5; D unclear. The germline CDR1 and CDR2 sequences are WSHSY and SAAADI. The CDR3 has 12 amino acids. This chain's CDR3 is CASGDLSETQYF. The CDR3 DNA reads TGCGCCAGCGGTGACTTGAGCGAGACCCAGTACTTC.

V and J are TRBV6-5 and TRBJ1-2; TRBD1 matches 9 bases. Per the germline V gene, CDR1 is MNHEY and CDR2 is SVGAGI. The CDR3 spans 13 residues. The V gene end was trimmed by 7 bases and the J gene end by 8 bases; junction bases not matched to a gene: 8. The CDR3 bases are TGTGCCAGCAAGGGGGACAGGGACGAGGGCTACACCTTC. It specifies CASKGDRDEGYTF.

This clone was counted only a few times. The rearrangement joins TRBV3-1 (or the pseudogene TRBV3-2) to TRBJ1-1; possible D gene TRBD1, 5 bases. Trimming cost V 3 bases and J 4 bases, with 12 bases left between them. Germline CDR1 is LGHDT and CDR2 is YNNKEL (reference sequence). This CDR3 is built from 14 residues. The CDR3, as DNA: TGTGCCAGCAGCCAGGTGGCGGGGACCACTGAAGCTTTCTTT. Its protein product is CASSQVAGTTEAFF.

The chain has TRBV5-6 and TRBJ2-1; D is undetermined. The V end lost 0 bases, the J end lost 0 bases, and 7 bases lay between the germline ends. CDR3 length: 15 residues. Germline CDR1 reads SGHDT; CDR2 reads YYEEEE. This chain's CDR3 is CASSLGLSSYNEQFF. Written as DNA, the CDR3 is TGTGCCAGCAGCTTGGGTTTGAGCTCCTACAATGAGCAGTTCTTC.

The chain is built from TRBV27 and TRBJ2-1; 8 bases are shared with TRBD1. J lost 3 bases, V lost 4 bases, and 8 bases had no gene match. CDR3 size: 16 residues. CDR1 MNHEY and CDR2 SMNVEV come from the germline V gene (reference sequence). The CDR3 DNA sequence: TGTGCCAGCAGTTCATCCGGGACAGGACTCTACAATGAGCAGTTCTTC. Protein: CASSSSGTGLYNEQFF.

The chain has TRBV7-2 and TRBJ2-7, with D unclear. The ends were cut back, 1 base at V and 4 bases at J, with 20 bases in the middle. Germline V CDR1 and CDR2: SGHTA, FQGNSA. CDR3 length equals 17 residues. The DNA for the CDR3 is TGTGCCAGCAGCTTAGTCGGCGTTGGGCAGTCCGGGTACGAGCAGTACTTC. Its translation is CASSLVGVGQSGYEQYF.

This clone qualifies as large. The CDR3 DNA is TGTGCCAGCAGCGTGGGCGGGACAGGGAACTATGGCTACACCTTC. Amino acid sequence: CASSVGGTGNYGYTF. The chain has TRBV9 and TRBJ1-2; 9 positions match TRBD1. Trimming cost V 2 bases and J 2 bases; bases outside gene matches: 4. Germline assignment: CDR1 SGDLS and CDR2 YYNGEE. The CDR3 has 15 residues. Drawing the rest from reference TRBV9 and TRBJ1-2, the complete variable domain is DSGVTQTPKHLITATGQRVTLRCSPRSGDLSVYWYQQSLDQGLQFLIQYYNGEERAKGNILERFSAQQFPDLHSELNLSSLELGDSALYFCASSVGGTGNYGYTFGSGTRLTVV.

The genes are TRBV7-2 and TRBJ1-1; unclear D gene. The CDR3 length is 14 residues. The germline V gene has CDR1 SGHTA and CDR2 FQGNSA. V lost 4 bases to trimming and J lost 3 bases, with 12 bases between them. CDR3 bases: TGTGCCAGCAGCTCTGAAGCTGGTTACACTGAAGCTTTCTTT. Encoded protein: CASSSEAGYTEAFF.

V is TRBV6-4 and J is TRBJ1-1, with TRBD1 matching over 7 bases. The trim removed 6 bases at V and 5 bases at J, leaving 9 bases unmatched. CDR3 length: 14 amino acids. CDR1 MRHNA and CDR2 SNTAGT come from the germline V gene. The CDR3 loop is CASRVTGTRTEAFF. In DNA form, the CDR3 reads TGTGCCAGCAGGGTGACAGGGACGCGAACTGAAGCTTTCTTT.

The rearrangement joins TRBV3-1 (or the pseudogene TRBV3-2) to TRBJ2-2, with no clear D. The length of the CDR3 is 14 residues. Trimming took off 2 bases at V and 1 base at J, with 5 bases between the two ends. Germline CDR1 is LGHDT and CDR2 is YNNKEL (reference sequence). CDR3 DNA sequence: TGTGCCAGCAGCCAACACGGGAACACCGGGGAGCTGTTTTTT. Translating gives CASSQHGNTGELFF.

The chain uses TRBV3-1 (or the pseudogene TRBV3-2) and TRBJ2-1, with 8 bases fitting TRBD2. In germline, CDR1 is LGHDT, CDR2 YNNKEL (reference sequence). V lost 0 bases, J lost 4 bases, and 5 bases stayed unmatched. The CDR3 has 16 amino acids. CDR3 nucleotide sequence: TGTGCCAGCAGCCAAGATCAGTCGGGGGGGTACAATGAGCAGTTCTTC. It codes for CASSQDQSGGYNEQFF.

This clone was detected once. The chain is built from TRBV19 and TRBJ1-4; 7 nucleotides agree with TRBD1. V gave up 5 bases and J gave up 14 bases; unmatched junction bases: 17. Germline V gene lookup returns CDR1 LNHDA and CDR2 SQIVND (reference sequence). The CDR3 sequence is 15 residues long. CDR3: CASSAAVVTGVSLFF. For the CDR3, the DNA is TGTGCCAGTAGTGCCGCAGTTGTAACAGGGGTCTCGCTGTTTTTT.

J is TRBJ2-5 and V is TRBV6-5; D tentatively reads TRBD1 or TRBD2 (5 bases each). CDR3 length: 13 residues. Germline V lookup: CDR1 MNHEY, CDR2 SVGAGI. Deletions cut 5 bases from V and 5 bases from J, with 12 bases between. DNA of the CDR3: TGTGCCAGCAGTCTCGGGGCCGGGGAGACCCAGTACTTC. Translated: CASSLGAGETQYF.

The chain carries TRBV19 and TRBJ2-7; weak D call: TRBD2 (5 bases). Germline V gene sequence: CDR1 LNHDA, CDR2 SQIVND (reference sequence). The CDR3 loop spans 12 amino acids. Trimming pared 6 bases from V and 4 bases from J, leaving 10 bases between. The CDR3 DNA sequence: TGTGCCAGTAGCCCCGGGATATACGAGCAGTACTTC. Amino acid sequence: CASSPGIYEQYF.

The CDR3 loop reads CASSLRGGETQYF. For the CDR3, the DNA is TGTGCCAGCAGCCTCCGGGGGGGGGAGACCCAGTACTTC. V is TRBV3-1 (or the pseudogene TRBV3-2) and J is TRBJ2-5; 8 positions match TRBD2. The CDR3 has 13 amino acids. After removal of 4 bases from V and 5 bases from J, the junction contained 3 bases not matched to a gene. CDR1 and CDR2 from the germline V gene are LGHDT and YNNKEL (reference sequence).

This clone was seen just once. This chain connects TRBV28 to TRBJ2-5, with 13 positions matching TRBD2. The CDR3 contains 16 residues. V gave up 7 bases and J gave up 6 bases; unmatched junction bases: 11. Germline CDR1 and CDR2: MDHEN and SYDVKM. The CDR3 reads CASTSPGTSGVQTQYF. The CDR3 nucleotides read TGTGCCAGCACCTCACCCGGGACTAGCGGGGTGCAGACCCAGTACTTC.

The chain is built from TRBV7-9 and TRBJ2-2; no definite D call. The length of the CDR3 is 14 residues. Germline lookup yields CDR1 SEHNR and CDR2 FQNEAQ (reference sequence). Trimming removed 5 bases from V and 5 bases from J, with 12 bases in between. CDR3: CASSNLMGTGELFF. The DNA for the CDR3 is TGTGCCAGCAGCAATCTTATGGGGACCGGGGAGCTGTTTTTT.

The J gene is TRBJ2-5, the V gene TRBV7-2; D perhaps matches TRBD2 (5 bases). This CDR3 comprises 15 residues. Germline V lookup: CDR1 SGHTA, CDR2 FQGNSA. V lost 5 bases, J lost 1 base, and 14 bases lay in between. The CDR3 DNA follows: TGTGCCAGCAGCCTCGGTGCTAGCCTCCAAGAGACCCAGTACTTC. Its protein product is CASSLGASLQETQYF.

The rearrangement joins TRBV5-6 to TRBJ2-1; the match to TRBD2 covers 7 bases. CDR3 length: 15 residues. From germline, CDR1 is SGHDT and CDR2 YYEEEE. Germline trimming cut 6 bases from V and 0 bases from J; bases unmatched to any gene: 6. The CDR3 DNA is TGTGCCAGCACCCTGGGCGGGAGCTCCTACAATGAGCAGTTCTTC. Translation gives CASTLGGSSYNEQFF.

The V and J genes are TRBV4-2 and TRBJ1-4; no clear D. The CDR3 has 15 residues. V gave up 1 base and J gave up 2 bases, with 8 bases separating them. The germline V gene has CDR1 LGHNA and CDR2 YNFKEQ. This CDR3 reads CASSQVSGTNEKLFF. DNA for the CDR3: TGTGCCAGCAGCCAAGTCAGCGGCACTAATGAAAAACTGTTTTTT.

The gene calls are TRBV7-2 and TRBJ1-2; D gene uncertain. The V gene lost 5 bases and the J gene lost 3 bases, with 4 bases spanning the gap. The germline V gene has CDR1 SGHTA and CDR2 FQGNSA. The CDR3 sequence is 11 residues long. The CDR3 region is CASSADYGYTF. DNA for the CDR3: TGTGCCAGCAGCGCAGACTATGGCTACACCTTC.